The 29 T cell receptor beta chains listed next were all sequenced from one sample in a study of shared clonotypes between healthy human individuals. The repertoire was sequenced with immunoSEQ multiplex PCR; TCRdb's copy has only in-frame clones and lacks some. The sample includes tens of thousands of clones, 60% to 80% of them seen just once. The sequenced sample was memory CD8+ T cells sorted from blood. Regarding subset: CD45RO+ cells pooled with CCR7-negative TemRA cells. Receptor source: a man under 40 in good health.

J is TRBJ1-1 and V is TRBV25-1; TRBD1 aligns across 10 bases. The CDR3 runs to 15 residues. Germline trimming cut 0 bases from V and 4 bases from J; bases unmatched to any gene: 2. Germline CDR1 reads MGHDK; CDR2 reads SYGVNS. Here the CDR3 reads CASSEYRTGGTEAFF. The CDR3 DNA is TGTGCCAGCAGTGAATATAGGACAGGGGGCACTGAAGCTTTCTTT.

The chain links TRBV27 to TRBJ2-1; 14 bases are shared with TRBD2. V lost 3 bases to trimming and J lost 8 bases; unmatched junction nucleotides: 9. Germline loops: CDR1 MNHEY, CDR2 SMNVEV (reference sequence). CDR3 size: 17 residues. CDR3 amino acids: CASSFYGGLAGGDEQFF. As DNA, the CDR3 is TGTGCCAGCAGTTTCTATGGCGGACTAGCGGGAGGAGATGAGCAGTTCTTC.

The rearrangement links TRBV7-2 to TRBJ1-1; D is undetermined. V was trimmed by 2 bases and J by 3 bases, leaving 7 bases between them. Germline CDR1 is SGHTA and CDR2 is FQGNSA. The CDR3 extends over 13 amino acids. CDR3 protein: CASSLWAHTEAFF. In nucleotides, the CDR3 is TGTGCCAGCAGCTTATGGGCCCACACTGAAGCTTTCTTT.

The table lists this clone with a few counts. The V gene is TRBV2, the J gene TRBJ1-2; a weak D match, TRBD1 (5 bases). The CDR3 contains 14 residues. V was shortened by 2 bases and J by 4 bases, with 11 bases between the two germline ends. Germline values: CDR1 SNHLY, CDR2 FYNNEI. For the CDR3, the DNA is TGTGCCAGCAGTGAACAGGGCGCGATCTATGGCTACACCTTC. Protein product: CASSEQGAIYGYTF.

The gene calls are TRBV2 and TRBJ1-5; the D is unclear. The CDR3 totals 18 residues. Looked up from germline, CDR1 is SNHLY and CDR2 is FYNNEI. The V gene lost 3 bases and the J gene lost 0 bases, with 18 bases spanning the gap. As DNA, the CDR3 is TGTGCCAGCAGTGACCCGGGTCTAAATCATGATAGCAATCAGCCCCAGCATTTT. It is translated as CASSDPGLNHDSNQPQHF. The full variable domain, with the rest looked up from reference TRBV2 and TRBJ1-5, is EPEVTQTPSHQVTQMGQEVILRCVPISNHLYFYWYRQILGQKVEFLVSFYNNEISEKSEIFDDQFSVERPDGSNFTLKIRSTKLEDSAMYFCASSDPGLNHDSNQPQHFGDGTRLSIL.

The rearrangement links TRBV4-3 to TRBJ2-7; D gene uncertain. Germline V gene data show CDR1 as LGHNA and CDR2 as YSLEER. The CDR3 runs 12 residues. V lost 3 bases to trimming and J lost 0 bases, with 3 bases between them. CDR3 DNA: TGCGCCAGCAGCCACAACTCCTACGAGCAGTACTTC. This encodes CASSHNSYEQYF.

The CDR3 DNA is TGCGCCAGCAGCTTGGAACTTCAGGGGACAGATACGCAGTATTTT. This translates into CASSLELQGTDTQYF. The chain uses TRBV5-1 and TRBJ2-3; weak D call: TRBD1 (6 bases). CDR1 and CDR2 from the germline V gene are SGHRS and YFSETQ. CDR3 size: 15 residues. Trimming left V 0 bases short and J 3 bases short, with 11 bases between.

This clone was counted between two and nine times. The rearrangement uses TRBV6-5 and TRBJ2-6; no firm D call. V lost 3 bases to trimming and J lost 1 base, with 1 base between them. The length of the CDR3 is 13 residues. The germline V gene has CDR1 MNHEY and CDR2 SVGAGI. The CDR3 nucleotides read TGTGCCAGCAGTTATTCTGGGGCCAACGTCCTGACTTTC. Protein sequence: CASSYSGANVLTF.

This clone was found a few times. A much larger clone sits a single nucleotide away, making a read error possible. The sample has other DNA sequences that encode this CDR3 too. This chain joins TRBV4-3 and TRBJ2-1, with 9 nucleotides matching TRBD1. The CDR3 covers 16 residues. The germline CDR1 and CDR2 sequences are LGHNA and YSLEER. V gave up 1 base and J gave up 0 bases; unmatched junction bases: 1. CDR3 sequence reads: CASSQVTGGSYNEQFF. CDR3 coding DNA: TGCGCCAGCAGCCAAGTGACAGGGGGCTCCTACAATGAGCAGTTCTTC.

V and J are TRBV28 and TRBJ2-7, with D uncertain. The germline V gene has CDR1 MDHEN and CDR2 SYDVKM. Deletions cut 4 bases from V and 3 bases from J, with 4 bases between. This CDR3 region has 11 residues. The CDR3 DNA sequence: TGTGCCAGCAGTTCCATCTACGAGCAGTACTTC. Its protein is CASSSIYEQYF.

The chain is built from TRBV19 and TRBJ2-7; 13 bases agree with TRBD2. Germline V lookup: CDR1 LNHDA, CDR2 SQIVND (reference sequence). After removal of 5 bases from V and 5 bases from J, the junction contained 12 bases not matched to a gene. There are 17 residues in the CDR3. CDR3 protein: CASSSGLAGVGAHEQYF. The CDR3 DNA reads TGTGCCAGTAGTTCCGGACTAGCGGGAGTTGGGGCCCACGAGCAGTACTTC.

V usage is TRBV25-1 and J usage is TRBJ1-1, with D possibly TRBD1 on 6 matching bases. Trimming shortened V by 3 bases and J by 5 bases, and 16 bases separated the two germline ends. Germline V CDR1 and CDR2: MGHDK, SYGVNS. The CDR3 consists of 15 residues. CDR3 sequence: CASSEIQGIQTEAFF. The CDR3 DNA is TGTGCCAGCAGTGAGATCCAGGGGATTCAGACTGAAGCTTTCTTT.

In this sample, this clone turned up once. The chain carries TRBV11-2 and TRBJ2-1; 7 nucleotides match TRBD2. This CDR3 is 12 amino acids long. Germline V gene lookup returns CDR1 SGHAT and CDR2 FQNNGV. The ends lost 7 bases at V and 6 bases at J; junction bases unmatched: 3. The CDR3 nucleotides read TGTGCCAGCAACCCGGGGGGCAATGAGCAGTTCTTC. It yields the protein CASNPGGNEQFF.

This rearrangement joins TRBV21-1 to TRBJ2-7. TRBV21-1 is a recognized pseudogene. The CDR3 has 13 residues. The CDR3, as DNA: TGTGCCAGCAGCCCAAGTGTTACCTACGAGCAGTACTTC. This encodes CASSPSVTYEQYF.

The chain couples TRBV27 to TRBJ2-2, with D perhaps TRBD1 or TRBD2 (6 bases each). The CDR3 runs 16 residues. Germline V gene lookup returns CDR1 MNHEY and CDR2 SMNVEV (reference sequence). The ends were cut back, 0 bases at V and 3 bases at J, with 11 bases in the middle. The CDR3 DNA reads TGTGCCAGCAGTTTATCGGGAGGACAGTACACCGGGGAGCTGTTTTTT. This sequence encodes CASSLSGGQYTGELFF.

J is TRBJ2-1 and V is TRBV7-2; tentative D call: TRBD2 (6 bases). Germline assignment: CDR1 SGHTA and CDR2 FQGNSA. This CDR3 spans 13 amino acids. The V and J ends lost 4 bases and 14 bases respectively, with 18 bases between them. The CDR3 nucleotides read TGTGCCAGCAGCTGGGAGGTAACGCGGAAGGAGTTCTTC. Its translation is CASSWEVTRKEFF.

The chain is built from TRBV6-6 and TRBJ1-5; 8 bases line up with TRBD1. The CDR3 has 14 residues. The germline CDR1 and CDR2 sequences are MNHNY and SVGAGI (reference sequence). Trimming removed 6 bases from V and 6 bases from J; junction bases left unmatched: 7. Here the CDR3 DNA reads TGTGCCAGCAGCCTCGGACAGGGCTCTCAGCCCCAGCATTTT. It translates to CASSLGQGSQPQHF.

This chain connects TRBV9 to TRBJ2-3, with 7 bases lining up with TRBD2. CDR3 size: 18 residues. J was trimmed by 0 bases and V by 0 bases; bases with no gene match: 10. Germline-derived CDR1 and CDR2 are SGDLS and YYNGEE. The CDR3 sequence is CASSVGGWGGRSTDTQYF. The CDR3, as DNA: TGTGCCAGCAGCGTAGGCGGGTGGGGAGGGAGAAGCACAGATACGCAGTATTTT.

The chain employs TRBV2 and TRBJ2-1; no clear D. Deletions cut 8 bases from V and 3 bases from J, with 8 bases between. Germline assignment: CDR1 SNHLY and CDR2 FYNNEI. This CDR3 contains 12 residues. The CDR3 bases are TGTGCCAGCGCAGACCTCTACAATGAGCAGTTCTTC. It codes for CASADLYNEQFF.

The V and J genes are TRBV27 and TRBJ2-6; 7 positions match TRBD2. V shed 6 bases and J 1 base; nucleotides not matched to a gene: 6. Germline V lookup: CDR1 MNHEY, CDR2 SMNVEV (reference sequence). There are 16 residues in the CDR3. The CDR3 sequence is CASRTRGGSGANVLTF. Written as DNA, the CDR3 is TGTGCCAGCAGGACCCGGGGAGGGTCTGGGGCCAACGTCCTGACTTTC.

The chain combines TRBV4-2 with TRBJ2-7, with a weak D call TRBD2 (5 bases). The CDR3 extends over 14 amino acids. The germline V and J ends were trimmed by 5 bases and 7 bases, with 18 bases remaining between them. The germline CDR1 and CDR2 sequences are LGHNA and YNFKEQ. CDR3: CASSFSVSSGEQYF. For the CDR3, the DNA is TGTGCCAGCAGCTTCTCCGTATCCTCGGGGGAGCAGTACTTC.

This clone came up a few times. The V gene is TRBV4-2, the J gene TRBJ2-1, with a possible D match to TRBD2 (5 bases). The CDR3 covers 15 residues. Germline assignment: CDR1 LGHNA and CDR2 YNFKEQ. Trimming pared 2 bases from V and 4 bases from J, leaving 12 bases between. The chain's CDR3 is CASSQFSGPYNEQFF. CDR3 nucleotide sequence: TGTGCCAGCAGCCAATTCAGCGGTCCATACAATGAGCAGTTCTTC.

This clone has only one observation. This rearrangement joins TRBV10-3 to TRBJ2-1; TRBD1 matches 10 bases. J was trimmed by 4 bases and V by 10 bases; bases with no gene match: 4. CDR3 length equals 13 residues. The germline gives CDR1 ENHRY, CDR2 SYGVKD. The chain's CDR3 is CATTGGIYNEQFF. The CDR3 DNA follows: TGTGCCACGACAGGGGGCATATACAATGAGCAGTTCTTC.

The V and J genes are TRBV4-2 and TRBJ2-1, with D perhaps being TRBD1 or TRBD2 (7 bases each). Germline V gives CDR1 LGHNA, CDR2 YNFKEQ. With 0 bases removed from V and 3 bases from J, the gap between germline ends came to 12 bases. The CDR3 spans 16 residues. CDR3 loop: CASSQEGRGGYNEQFF. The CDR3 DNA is TGTGCCAGCAGCCAAGAAGGCAGGGGGGGCTACAATGAGCAGTTCTTC.

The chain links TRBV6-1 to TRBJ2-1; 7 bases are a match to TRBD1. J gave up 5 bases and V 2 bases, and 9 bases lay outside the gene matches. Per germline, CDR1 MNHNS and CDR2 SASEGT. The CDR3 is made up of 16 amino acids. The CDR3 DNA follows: TGTGCCAGCAGTGAATGGGGGACAGCGCTGGACAATGAGCAGTTCTTC. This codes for CASSEWGTALDNEQFF.

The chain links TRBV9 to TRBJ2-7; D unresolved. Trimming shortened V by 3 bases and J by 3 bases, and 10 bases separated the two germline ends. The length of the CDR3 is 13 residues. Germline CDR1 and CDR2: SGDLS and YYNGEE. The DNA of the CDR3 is TGTGCCAGCAGCGCTGGGCCACTCTACGAGCAGTACTTC. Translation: CASSAGPLYEQYF.

The CDR3 DNA reads TGTGCCGGACTAGCGGTGAGCTCCTACAATGAGCAGTTCTTC. Its protein product is CAGLAVSSYNEQFF. The chain employs TRBV2 and TRBJ2-1; TRBD2 agrees at 10 bases. The CDR3 extends over 14 amino acids. The V gene end was trimmed by 11 bases and the J gene end by 0 bases; junction bases not matched to a gene: 4. Per the germline V gene, CDR1 is SNHLY and CDR2 is FYNNEI.

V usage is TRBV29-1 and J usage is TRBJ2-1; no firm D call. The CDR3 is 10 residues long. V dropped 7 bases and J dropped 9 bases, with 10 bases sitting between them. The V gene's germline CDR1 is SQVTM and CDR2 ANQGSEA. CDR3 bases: TGCAGCGCCCAAGAGGTTGAGCAGTTCTTC. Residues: CSAQEVEQFF.

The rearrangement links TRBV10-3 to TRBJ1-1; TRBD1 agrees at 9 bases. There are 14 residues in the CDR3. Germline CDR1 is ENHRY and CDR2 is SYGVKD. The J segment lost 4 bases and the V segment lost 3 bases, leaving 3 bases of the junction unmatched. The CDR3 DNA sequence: TGTGCCATCAGTGATCGACAGGGGGGCACTGAAGCTTTCTTT. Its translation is CAISDRQGGTEAFF.